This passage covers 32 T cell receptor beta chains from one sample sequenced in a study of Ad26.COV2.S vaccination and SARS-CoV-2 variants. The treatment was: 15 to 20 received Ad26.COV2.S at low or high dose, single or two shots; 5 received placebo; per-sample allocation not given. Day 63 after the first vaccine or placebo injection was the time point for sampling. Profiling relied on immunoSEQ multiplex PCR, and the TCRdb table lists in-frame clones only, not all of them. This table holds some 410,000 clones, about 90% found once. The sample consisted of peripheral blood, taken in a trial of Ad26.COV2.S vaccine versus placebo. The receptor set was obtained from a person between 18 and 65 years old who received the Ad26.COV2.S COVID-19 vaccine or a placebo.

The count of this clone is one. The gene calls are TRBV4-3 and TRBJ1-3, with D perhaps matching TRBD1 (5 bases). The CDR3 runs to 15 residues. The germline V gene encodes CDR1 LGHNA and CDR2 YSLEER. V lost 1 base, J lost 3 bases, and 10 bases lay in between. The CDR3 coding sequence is TGCGCCAGCAGCCAAGCCCAGGGTATTGGAAACACCATATATTTT. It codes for CASSQAQGIGNTIYF.

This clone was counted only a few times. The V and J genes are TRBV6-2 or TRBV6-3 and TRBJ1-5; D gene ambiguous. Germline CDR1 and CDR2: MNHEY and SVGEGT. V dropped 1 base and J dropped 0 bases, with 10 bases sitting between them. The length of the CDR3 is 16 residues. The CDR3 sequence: CASSYWTAYSNQPQHF. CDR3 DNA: TGTGCCAGCAGTTACTGGACGGCATATAGCAATCAGCCCCAGCATTTT.

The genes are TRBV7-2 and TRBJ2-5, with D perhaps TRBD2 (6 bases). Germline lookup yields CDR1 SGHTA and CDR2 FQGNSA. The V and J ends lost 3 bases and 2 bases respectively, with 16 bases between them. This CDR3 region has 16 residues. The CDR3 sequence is CASSLGSGAAQETQYF. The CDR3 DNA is TGTGCCAGCAGCTTGGGTTCGGGAGCAGCACAAGAGACCCAGTACTTC.

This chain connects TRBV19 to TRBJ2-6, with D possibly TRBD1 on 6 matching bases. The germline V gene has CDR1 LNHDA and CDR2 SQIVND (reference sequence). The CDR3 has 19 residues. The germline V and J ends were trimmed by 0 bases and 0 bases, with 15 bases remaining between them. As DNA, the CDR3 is TGTGCCAGTAGTATAGATCGAACAGGGTGGCGCTCTGGGGCCAACGTCCTGACTTTC. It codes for CASSIDRTGWRSGANVLTF. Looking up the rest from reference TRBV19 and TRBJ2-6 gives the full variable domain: DGGITQSPKYLFRKEGQNVTLSCEQNLNHDAMYWYRQDPGQGLRLIYYSQIVNDFQKGDIAEGYSVSREKKESFPLTVTSAQKNPTAFYLCASSIDRTGWRSGANVLTFGAGSRLTVL.

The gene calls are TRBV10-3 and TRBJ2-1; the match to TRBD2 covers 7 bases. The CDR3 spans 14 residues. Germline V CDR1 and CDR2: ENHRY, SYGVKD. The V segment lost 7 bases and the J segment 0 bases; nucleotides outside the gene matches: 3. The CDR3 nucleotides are TGTGCCATCACCGCGGGGGACTCCTACAATGAGCAGTTCTTC. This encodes CAITAGDSYNEQFF.

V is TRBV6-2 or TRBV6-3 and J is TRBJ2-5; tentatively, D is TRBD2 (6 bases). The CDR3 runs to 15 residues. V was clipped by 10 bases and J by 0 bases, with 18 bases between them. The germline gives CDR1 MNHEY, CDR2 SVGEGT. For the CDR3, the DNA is TGTGCCATCACCCCGGGACTGGGGTACCAAGAGACCCAGTACTTC. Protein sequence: CAITPGLGYQETQYF.

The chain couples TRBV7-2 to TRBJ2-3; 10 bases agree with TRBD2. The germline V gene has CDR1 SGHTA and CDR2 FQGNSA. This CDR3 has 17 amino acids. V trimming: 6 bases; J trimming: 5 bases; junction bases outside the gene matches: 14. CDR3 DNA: TGTGCCAGCAGTCAAGATTTAGCGGGGGGAATAGTAGATACGCAGTATTTT. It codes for CASSQDLAGGIVDTQYF.

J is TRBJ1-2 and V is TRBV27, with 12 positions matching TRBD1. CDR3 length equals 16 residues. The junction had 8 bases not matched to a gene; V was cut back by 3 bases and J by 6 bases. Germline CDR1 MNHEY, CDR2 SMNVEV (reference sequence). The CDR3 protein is CASSLAGTGGRHGYTF. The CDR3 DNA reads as TGTGCCAGCAGTTTGGCCGGGACAGGGGGCCGGCATGGCTACACCTTC.

CDR3 loop: CATSQGWSSTDTQYF. CDR3 bases: TGTGCCACCAGTCAAGGGTGGAGTAGCACAGATACGCAGTATTTT. The rearrangement links TRBV24-1 to TRBJ2-3, with D unresolved. The CDR3 has 15 residues. Trimming took 6 bases from V and 0 from J, leaving 12 bases between them. Looked up from germline, CDR1 is KGHDR and CDR2 is SFDVKD.

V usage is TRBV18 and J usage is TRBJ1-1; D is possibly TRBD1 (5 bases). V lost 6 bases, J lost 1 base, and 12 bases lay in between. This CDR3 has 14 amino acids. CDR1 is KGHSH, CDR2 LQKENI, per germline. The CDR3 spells CASSFGTENTEAFF. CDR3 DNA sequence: TGTGCCAGCTCTTTCGGGACGGAGAACACTGAAGCTTTCTTT. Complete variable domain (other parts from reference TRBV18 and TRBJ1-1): NAGVMQNPRHLVRRRGQEARLRCSPMKGHSHVYWYRQLPEEGLKFMVYLQKENIIDESGMPKERFSAEFPKEGPSILRIQQVVRGDSAAYFCASSFGTENTEAFFGQGTRLTVV.

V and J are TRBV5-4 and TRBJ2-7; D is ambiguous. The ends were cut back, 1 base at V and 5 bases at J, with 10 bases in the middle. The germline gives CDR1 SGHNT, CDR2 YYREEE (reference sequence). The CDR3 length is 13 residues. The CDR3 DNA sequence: TGTGCCAGCAGCTTGAGTACCCCTGACGAGCAGTACTTC. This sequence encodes CASSLSTPDEQYF.

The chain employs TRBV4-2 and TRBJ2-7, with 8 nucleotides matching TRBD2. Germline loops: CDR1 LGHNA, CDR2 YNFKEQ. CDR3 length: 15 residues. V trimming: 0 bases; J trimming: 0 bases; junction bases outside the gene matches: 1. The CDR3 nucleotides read TGTGCCAGCAGCCAAGATCTAGCGGGCTCCTACGAGCAGTACTTC. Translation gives CASSQDLAGSYEQYF.

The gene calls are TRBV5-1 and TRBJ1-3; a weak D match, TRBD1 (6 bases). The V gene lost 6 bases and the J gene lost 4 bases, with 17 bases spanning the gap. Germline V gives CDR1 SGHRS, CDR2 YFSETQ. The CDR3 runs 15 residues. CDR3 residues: CASTHGGQQGNTIYF. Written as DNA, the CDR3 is TGCGCCAGCACCCACGGCGGACAGCAGGGAAACACCATATATTTT.

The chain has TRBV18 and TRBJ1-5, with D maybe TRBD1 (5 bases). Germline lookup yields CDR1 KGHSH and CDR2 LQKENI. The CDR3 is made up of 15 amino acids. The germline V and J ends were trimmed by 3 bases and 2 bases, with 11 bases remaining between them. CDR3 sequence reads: CASSPAAGRNQPQHF. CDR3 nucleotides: TGTGCCAGCTCACCGGCAGCGGGGCGCAATCAGCCCCAGCATTTT.

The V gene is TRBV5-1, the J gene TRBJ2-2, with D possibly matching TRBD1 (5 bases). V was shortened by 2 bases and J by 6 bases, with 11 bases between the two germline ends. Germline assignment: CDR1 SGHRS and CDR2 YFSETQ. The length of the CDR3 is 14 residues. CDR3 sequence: CASSFSGFAGELFF. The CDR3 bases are TGCGCCAGCAGCTTTTCAGGGTTTGCCGGGGAGCTGTTTTTT.

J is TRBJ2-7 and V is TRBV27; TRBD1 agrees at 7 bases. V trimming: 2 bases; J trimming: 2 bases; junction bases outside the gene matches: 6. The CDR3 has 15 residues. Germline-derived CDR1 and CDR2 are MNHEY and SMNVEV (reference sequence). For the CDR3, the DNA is TGTGCCAGCAGTTTAAGAGGGGGCACCACCTACGAGCAGTACTTC. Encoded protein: CASSLRGGTTYEQYF.

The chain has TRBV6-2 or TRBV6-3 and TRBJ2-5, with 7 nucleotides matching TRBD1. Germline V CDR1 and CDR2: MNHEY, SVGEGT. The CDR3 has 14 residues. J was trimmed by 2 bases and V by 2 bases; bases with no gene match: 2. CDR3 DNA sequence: TGTGCCAGCAGTTACACAGGGGTGCAAGAGACCCAGTACTTC. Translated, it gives CASSYTGVQETQYF.

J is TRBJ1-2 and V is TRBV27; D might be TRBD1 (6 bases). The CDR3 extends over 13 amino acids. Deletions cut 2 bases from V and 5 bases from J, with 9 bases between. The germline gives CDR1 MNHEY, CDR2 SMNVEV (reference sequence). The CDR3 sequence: CASSLGQGYGYTF. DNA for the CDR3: TGTGCCAGCAGTTTAGGTCAGGGGTATGGCTACACCTTC.

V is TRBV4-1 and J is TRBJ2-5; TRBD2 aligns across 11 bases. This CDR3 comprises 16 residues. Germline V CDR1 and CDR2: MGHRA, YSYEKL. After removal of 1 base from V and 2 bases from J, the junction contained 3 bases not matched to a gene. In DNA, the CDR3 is TGCGCCAGCAGCCAAGCTCGACTAGCGGGACAAGAGACCCAGTACTTC. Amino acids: CASSQARLAGQETQYF.

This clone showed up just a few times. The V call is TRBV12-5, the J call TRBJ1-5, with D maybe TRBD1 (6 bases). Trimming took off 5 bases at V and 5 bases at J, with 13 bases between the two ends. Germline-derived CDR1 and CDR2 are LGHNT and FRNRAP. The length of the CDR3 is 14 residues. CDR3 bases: TGTGCTAGTGGTAAGGGGGACGGGGATCAGCCCCAGCATTTT. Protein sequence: CASGKGDGDQPQHF.

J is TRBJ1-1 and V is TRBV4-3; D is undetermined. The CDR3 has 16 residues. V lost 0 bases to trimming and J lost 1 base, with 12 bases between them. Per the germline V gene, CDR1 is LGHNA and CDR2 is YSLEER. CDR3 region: CASSQDTQTRNTEAFF. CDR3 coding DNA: TGCGCCAGCAGCCAAGATACCCAGACAAGGAACACTGAAGCTTTCTTT.

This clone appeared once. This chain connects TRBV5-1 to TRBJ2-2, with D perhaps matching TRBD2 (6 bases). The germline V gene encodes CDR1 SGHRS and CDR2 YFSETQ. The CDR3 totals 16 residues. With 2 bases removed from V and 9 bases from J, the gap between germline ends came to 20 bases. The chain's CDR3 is CASSLLWGVSDRELFF. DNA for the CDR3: TGCGCCAGCAGCTTACTCTGGGGGGTCTCTGACCGGGAGCTGTTTTTT. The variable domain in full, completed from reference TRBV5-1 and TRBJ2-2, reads KAGVTQTPRYLIKTRGQQVTLSCSPISGHRSVSWYQQTPGQGLQFLFEYFSETQRNKGNFPGRFSGRQFSNSRSEMNVSTLELGDSALYLCASSLLWGVSDRELFFGEGSRLTVL.

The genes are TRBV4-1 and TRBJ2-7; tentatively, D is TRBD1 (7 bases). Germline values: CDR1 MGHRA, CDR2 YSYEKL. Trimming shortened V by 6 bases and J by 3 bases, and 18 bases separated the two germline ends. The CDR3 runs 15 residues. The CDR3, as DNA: TGCGCCAGCAGTCATCCGGCGGGACAGAACTACGAGCAGTACTTC. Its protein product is CASSHPAGQNYEQYF.

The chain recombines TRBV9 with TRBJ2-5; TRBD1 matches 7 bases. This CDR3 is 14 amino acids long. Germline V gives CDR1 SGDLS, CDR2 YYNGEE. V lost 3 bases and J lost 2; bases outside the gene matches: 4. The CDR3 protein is CASSERQGQETQYF. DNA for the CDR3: TGTGCCAGCAGCGAGCGACAGGGACAAGAGACCCAGTACTTC.

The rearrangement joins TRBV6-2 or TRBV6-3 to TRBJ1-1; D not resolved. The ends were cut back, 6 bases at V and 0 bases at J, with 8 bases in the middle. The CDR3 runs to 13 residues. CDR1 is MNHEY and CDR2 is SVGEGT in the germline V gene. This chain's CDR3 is CASSGRLNTEAFF. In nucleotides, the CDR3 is TGTGCCAGCAGCGGTCGGCTGAACACTGAAGCTTTCTTT.

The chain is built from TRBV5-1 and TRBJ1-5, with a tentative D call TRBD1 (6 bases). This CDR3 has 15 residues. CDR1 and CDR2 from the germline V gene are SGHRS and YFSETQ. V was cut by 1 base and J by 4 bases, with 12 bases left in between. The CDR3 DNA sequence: TGCGCCAGCAGCTTGAGGGGGGAAGTAAATCAGCCCCAGCATTTT. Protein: CASSLRGEVNQPQHF. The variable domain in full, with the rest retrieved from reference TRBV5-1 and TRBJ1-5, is KAGVTQTPRYLIKTRGQQVTLSCSPISGHRSVSWYQQTPGQGLQFLFEYFSETQRNKGNFPGRFSGRQFSNSRSEMNVSTLELGDSALYLCASSLRGEVNQPQHFGDGTRLSIL.

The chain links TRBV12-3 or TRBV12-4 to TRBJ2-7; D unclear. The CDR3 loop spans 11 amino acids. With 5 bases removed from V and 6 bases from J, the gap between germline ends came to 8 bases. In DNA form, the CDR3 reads TGTGCCAGCAGTGGAAAGGGCGAGCAGTACTTC. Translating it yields CASSGKGEQYF.

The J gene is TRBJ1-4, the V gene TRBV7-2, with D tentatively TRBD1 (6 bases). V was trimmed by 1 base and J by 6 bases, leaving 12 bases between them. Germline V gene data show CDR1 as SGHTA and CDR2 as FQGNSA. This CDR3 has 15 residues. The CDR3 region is CASSLGRQAHEKLFF. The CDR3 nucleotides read TGTGCCAGCAGCTTAGGGCGACAGGCTCATGAAAAACTGTTTTTT. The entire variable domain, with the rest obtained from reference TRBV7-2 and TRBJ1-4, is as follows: GAGVSQSPSNKVTEKGKDVELRCDPISGHTALYWYRQSLGQGLEFLIYFQGNSAPDKSGLPSDRFSAERTGGSVSTLTIQRTQQEDSAVYLCASSLGRQAHEKLFFGSGTQLSVL.

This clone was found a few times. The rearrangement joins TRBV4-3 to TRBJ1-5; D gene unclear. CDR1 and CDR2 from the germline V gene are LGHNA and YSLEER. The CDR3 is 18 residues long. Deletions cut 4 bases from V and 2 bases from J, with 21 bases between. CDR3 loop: CASSPRAVPTLCNQPQHF. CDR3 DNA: TGCGCCAGCAGCCCTCGGGCAGTCCCGACCTTATGCAATCAGCCCCAGCATTTT.

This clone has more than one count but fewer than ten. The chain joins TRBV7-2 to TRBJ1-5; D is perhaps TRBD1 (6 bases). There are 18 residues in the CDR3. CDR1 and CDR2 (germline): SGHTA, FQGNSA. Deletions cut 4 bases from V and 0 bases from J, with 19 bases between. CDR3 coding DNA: TGTGCCAGCAGCTCCAAGGGGTGGGGGGCGGATAGCAATCAGCCCCAGCATTTT. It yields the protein CASSSKGWGADSNQPQHF.

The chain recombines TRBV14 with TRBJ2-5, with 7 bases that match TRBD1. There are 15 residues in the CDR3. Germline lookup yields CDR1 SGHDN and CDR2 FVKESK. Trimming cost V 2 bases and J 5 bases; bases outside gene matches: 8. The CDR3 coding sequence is TGTGCCAGCAGCCAATATACAGGGGCTTGGGAGACCCAGTACTTC. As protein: CASSQYTGAWETQYF.

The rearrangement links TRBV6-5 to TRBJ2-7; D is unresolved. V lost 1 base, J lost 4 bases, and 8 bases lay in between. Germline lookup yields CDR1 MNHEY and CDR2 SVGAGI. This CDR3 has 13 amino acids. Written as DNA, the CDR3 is TGTGCCAGCAGTTACTACGACGGTTACGAGCAGTACTTC. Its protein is CASSYYDGYEQYF.